This T cell receptor beta chain was documented in a study of T cells in Graves' hyperthyroidism and ophthalmopathy. TCR beta CDR3 region amplification was performed from RNA transcripts. Carried out on the TCR CDR3, a first-round RT-PCR used the HTBI primer set. MiXCR, run by TCRdb on the multiplex PCR reads, gives a single entry per CDR3 protein. The sample includes more than 450,000 distinct CDR3 sequences, around 15% seen only once; the top ten take roughly 13%. The CDR3 covers 14 residues. The germline gives CDR1 SNHLY, CDR2 FYNNEI. Regarding this clonotype: A much larger clone is a single base away; this may be a read error.

Sequencing was done on a sample of blood. The origin of this receptor is a woman between 40 and 50 years old with Graves' hyperthyroidism. The chain couples TRBV2 to TRBJ2-7; 7 positions agree with TRBD2. The chain's CDR3 is CASGDSGSSYEQYF. The CDR3 coding sequence is TGTGCCAGCGGTGATAGCGGGTCTTCCTACGAGCAGTACTTC.